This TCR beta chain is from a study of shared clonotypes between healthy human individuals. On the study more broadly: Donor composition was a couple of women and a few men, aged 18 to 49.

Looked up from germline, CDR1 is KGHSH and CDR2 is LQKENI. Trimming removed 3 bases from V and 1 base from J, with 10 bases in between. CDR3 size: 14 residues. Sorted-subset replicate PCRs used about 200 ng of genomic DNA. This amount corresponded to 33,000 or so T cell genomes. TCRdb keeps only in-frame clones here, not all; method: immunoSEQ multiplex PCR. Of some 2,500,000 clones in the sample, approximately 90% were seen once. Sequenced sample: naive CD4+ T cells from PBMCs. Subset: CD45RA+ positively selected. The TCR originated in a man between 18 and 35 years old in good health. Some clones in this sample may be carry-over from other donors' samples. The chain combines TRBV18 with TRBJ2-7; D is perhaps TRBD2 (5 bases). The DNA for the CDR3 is TGTGCCAGCTCACCGAGGGCAGAGTCCTACGAGCAGTACTTC. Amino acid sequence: CASSPRAESYEQYF.